This TCR beta chain derives from a study of cytomegalovirus exposure and HLA in healthy donors. On the study more broadly: A preliminary data release comprised roughly 80 million unique TCRs obtained from HLA-typed donors.

Use of 60 Vbeta and 13 Jbeta primers characterized the PCR. The repertoire was sequenced with immunoSEQ multiplex PCR; TCRdb's copy has only in-frame clones and lacks some. The sample has about 300,000 clones; roughly 90% are singletons. A note on this clone: Antigen unknown.

The V segment lost 7 bases and the J segment 10 bases; nucleotides outside the gene matches: 9. The germline CDR1 and CDR2 sequences are MNHEY and SMNVEV (reference sequence). This CDR3 contains 12 residues. Study observations and caveats: A few V segments could not be told apart, such as TRBV6-2 and TRBV6-3, and were left out. Certain sequence variants were highly shared and formed a cluster, and this cluster was likely a sequencing artifact. Rates of TCR association differed by HLA locus in a later analysis, with DRB1 highest and HLA-C lowest.

The sequenced sample consisted of PBMCs. The chain couples TRBV27 to TRBJ1-1; 7 bases fit TRBD1. This TCR came from a man aged 35 to 55 in good health and CMV-seropositive. CDR3 sequence reads: CASKVPGTAAFF. CDR3 in DNA: TGTGCCAGCAAGGTGCCTGGGACAGCAGCTTTCTTT.